This is a list of T cell receptor beta chains from one sample in a study of naive and memory T cell subsets. TCRdb redid the calling of the UMI-ligation and nested PCR reads with MiXCR, one entry per CDR3 protein. The sample lists about 17,000 distinct CDR3 sequences; roughly 9% were seen once. The sample taken for sequencing was central memory CD8+ T cells from blood. These receptors originate from a human donor in good health. CDR3s include the opening cysteine and the closing phenylalanine or tryptophan. A D gene is named only where the DNA matches it firmly. Expanded clones get a size class; other rows say once, few or many, or leave the size out.

J gene: TRBJ2-3; D gene: .; V gene: TRBV20-1; clone size: many; CDR3 DNA: TGCAGTGCTAGAGATCCCGAGCGGGTAGGAGCAGATACGCAGTATTTT; CDR3 protein: CSARDPERVGADTQYF
J gene: TRBJ2-1; D gene: .; V gene: TRBV28; clone size: many; CDR3 DNA: TGTGCCAGCAGTCTTTGGGGGGCCAGCTCCTACAATGAGCAGTTCTTC; CDR3 protein: CASSLWGASSYNEQFF
J gene: TRBJ2-1; D gene: TRBD2; V gene: TRBV9; clone size: many; CDR3 DNA: TGTGCCAGCAGCATACTAGCGGGAGGGCCTCGGGAGCAGTTCTTC; CDR3 protein: CASSILAGGPREQFF
J gene: TRBJ2-1; D gene: .; V gene: TRBV6-4; clone size: many; CDR3 DNA: TGTGCCAGCAGTGACTCTACTAACAATGAGCAGTTCTTC; CDR3 protein: CASSDSTNNEQFF
J gene: TRBJ2-1; D gene: TRBD1; V gene: TRBV20-1; clone size: .; CDR3 DNA: TGCAGTGCCCCCGGGACAGGGACTAATGAGCAGTTCTTC; CDR3 protein: CSAPGTGTNEQFF
J gene: TRBJ1-6; D gene: .; V gene: TRBV3-1; clone size: many; CDR3 DNA: TGTGCCAGCAGCCAAGAGGCTGAGACTAATAATTCACCCCTCCACTTT; CDR3 protein: CASSQEAETNNSPLHF
J gene: TRBJ2-5; D gene: .; V gene: TRBV20-1; clone size: many; CDR3 DNA: TGCAGTGCCACAGCTGGGGCAGAACAAGAGACCCAGTACTTC; CDR3 protein: CSATAGAEQETQYF
J gene: TRBJ2-5; D gene: TRBD2; V gene: TRBV13; clone size: .; CDR3 DNA: TGTGCCAGCAGCTCCTACTTAGGGACTAGCGGGATCCGGGAGACCCAGTACTTC; CDR3 protein: CASSSYLGTSGIRETQYF
J gene: TRBJ2-6; D gene: .; V gene: TRBV4-2; clone size: many; CDR3 DNA: TGTGCCAGCAGCCAAGACACGGGCTCTGGGGCCAACGTCCTGACTTTC; CDR3 protein: CASSQDTGSGANVLTF
J gene: TRBJ2-7; D gene: TRBD1; V gene: TRBV28; clone size: many; CDR3 DNA: TGTGCCAGCAGTTTGGGGACAGTCCCGGAGCAGTACTTC; CDR3 protein: CASSLGTVPEQYF
J gene: TRBJ2-1; D gene: .; V gene: TRBV4-1; clone size: few; CDR3 DNA: TGCGCCAGCAGCCAATTCGGGGGAGGGGGCTCCTACAATGAGCAGTTCTTC; CDR3 protein: CASSQFGGGGSYNEQFF
J gene: TRBJ2-5; D gene: TRBD2; V gene: TRBV28; clone size: .; CDR3 DNA: TGTGCCAGCAGTAAACTATCCGGGACTAGCGAAGAGACCCAGTACTTC; CDR3 protein: CASSKLSGTSEETQYF
J gene: TRBJ2-1; D gene: .; V gene: TRBV6-5; clone size: medium-sized; CDR3 DNA: TGTGCCAGCAGGAAGACAGATTGGGAGAGTGGTGAGCAGTTCTTC; CDR3 protein: CASRKTDWESGEQFF
J gene: TRBJ1-5; D gene: TRBD1; V gene: TRBV7-8; clone size: .; CDR3 DNA: TGTGCCAGCAGCTTAGCTCGGTGGACAGGGGACAATCAGCCCCAGCATTTT; CDR3 protein: CASSLARWTGDNQPQHF